This entry lists 6 T cell receptor beta chains sequenced from one sample in a study of blood T cell repertoires in COVID-19. The table came from immunoSEQ multiplex PCR; TCRdb's copy has only in-frame clones and leaves some out. Seen here are under 70,000 clones, more than 75% observed once, and the top ten hold 6% to 6.5%. Material: peripheral blood. These receptors were collected from a woman aged 55-69 years with COVID-19, enrolled during active disease.

The chain is built from TRBV27 and TRBJ1-6; D not certain. CDR1 and CDR2 from the germline V gene are MNHEY and SMNVEV (reference sequence). Trimming took 3 bases from V and 4 from J, leaving 13 bases between them. The CDR3 covers 16 residues. As DNA, the CDR3 is TGTGCCAGCAGTTTTGGATCAGGTGCTTATAATTCACCCCTCCACTTT. Its translation: CASSFGSGAYNSPLHF.

The chain employs TRBV6-9 and TRBJ2-7; 7 bases are shared with TRBD1. CDR1 and CDR2 (germline): MNHGY, SVAAGI. The J segment lost 1 base and the V segment lost 4 bases, leaving 4 bases of the junction unmatched. CDR3 length: 14 amino acids. CDR3 residues: CASSFGTASYEQYF. CDR3 bases: TGTGCCAGCAGTTTCGGGACAGCTTCCTACGAGCAGTACTTC.

The gene calls are TRBV12-3 or TRBV12-4 and TRBJ1-1; D call uncertain. The CDR3 extends over 13 amino acids. V was clipped by 7 bases and J by 3 bases, with 12 bases between them. DNA of the CDR3: TGTGCCAGCACCTATAGGAGGGACACTGAAGCTTTCTTT. Its translation: CASTYRRDTEAFF.

This rearrangement joins TRBV6-5 to TRBJ2-2, with D maybe TRBD2 (5 bases). V dropped 0 bases and J dropped 4 bases, with 9 bases sitting between them. CDR1 is MNHEY, CDR2 SVGAGI, per germline. CDR3 length equals 15 residues. For the CDR3, the DNA is TGTGCCAGCAGTTACTCCAGGACTCTCACCGGGGAGCTGTTTTTT. Amino acid sequence: CASSYSRTLTGELFF.

The J gene is TRBJ1-5, the V gene TRBV5-1, with 8 bases that match TRBD1. Germline values: CDR1 SGHRS, CDR2 YFSETQ. Trimming removed 4 bases from V and 4 bases from J; junction bases left unmatched: 10. This CDR3 spans 16 amino acids. The CDR3 loop reads CASSLTGQGDNQPQHF. The DNA for the CDR3 is TGCGCCAGCAGCCTTACCGGACAGGGTGATAATCAGCCCCAGCATTTT.

The chain is built from TRBV27 and TRBJ2-1; TRBD1 might be the D (6 bases). The CDR3 runs 15 residues. Germline lookup yields CDR1 MNHEY and CDR2 SMNVEV (reference sequence). The V gene lost 4 bases and the J gene lost 5 bases, with 15 bases spanning the gap. CDR3 DNA: TGTGCCAGCAGTTCTAGGGGGAATAGGGACAATGAGCAGTTCTTC. The encoded protein is CASSSRGNRDNEQFF.